Included here is one T cell receptor (beta chain) sequence, with context. Second-dose recipients at about 4 or about 12 weeks were treated as one pooled group. The sample comes from a study of T cell responses to AZD1222 COVID-19 vaccine. V was clipped by 1 base and J by 2 bases; unmatched bases: 4. The CDR3 runs 17 residues. Looked up from germline, CDR1 is SGHVS and CDR2 is FQNEAQ. The assay was immunoSEQ multiplex PCR, and TCRdb's table has in-frame clones only and misses some. The data show about 130,000 clones, roughly 93% seen once. The input for sequencing was peripheral blood, taken 28 days after the second AZD1222 dose. This clonotype was obtained from an adult who received the AZD1222 COVID-19 vaccine. The rearrangement joins TRBV7-8 to TRBJ2-7, with TRBD2 identical over 14 bases. The CDR3 region has the DNA TGTGCCAGCAGCTTAGGACTAGCGGGAGGGCAAGCCTACGAGCAGTACTTC. This translates into CASSLGLAGGQAYEQYF.